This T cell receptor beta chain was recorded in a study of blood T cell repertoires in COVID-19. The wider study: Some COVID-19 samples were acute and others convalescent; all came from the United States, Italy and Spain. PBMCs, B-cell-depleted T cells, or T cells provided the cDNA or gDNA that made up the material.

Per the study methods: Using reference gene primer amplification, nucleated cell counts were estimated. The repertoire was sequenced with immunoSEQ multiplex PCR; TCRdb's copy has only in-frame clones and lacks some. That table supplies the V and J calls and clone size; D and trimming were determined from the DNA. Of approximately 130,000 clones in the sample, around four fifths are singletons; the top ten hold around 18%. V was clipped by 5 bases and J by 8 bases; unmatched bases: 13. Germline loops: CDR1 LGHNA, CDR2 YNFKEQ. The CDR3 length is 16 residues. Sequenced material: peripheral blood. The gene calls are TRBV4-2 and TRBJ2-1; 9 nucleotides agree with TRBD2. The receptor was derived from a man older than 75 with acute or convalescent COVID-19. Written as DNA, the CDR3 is TGTGCCAGCAGCAAAAAAGGCGGGGGGGCCTTTGATGAGCAGTTCTTC. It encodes CASSKKGGGAFDEQFF.